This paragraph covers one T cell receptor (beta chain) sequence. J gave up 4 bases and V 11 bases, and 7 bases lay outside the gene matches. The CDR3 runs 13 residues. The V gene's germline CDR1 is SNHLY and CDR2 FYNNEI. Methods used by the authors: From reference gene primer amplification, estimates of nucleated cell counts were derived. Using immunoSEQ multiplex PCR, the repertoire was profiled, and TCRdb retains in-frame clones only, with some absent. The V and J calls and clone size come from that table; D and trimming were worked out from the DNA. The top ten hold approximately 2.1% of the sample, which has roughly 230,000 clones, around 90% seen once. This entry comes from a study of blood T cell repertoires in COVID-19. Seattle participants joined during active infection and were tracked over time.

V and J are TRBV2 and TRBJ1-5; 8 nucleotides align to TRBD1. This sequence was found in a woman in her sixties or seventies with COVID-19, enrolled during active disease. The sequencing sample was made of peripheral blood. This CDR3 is CAGQGGRNQPQHF. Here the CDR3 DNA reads TGTGCCGGACAGGGAGGTCGGAATCAGCCCCAGCATTTT. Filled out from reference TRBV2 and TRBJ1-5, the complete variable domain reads EPEVTQTPSHQVTQMGQEVILRCVPISNHLYFYWYRQILGQKVEFLVSFYNNEISEKSEIFDDQFSVERPDGSNFTLKIRSTKLEDSAMYFCAGQGGRNQPQHFGDGTRLSIL.